Ten or more counts support the clone carrying this T cell receptor beta chain. This CDR3 contains 15 residues. V gave up 5 bases and J gave up 5 bases; unmatched junction bases: 7. The data were taken from a study of low-dose radiotherapy and immunotherapy resistance in tumors. Regarding time point: after trial treatment. Regarding treatment: LDRT plus nivolumab, ipilimumab, low-dose cyclophosphamide and aspirin (RACIN trial). Every donor's regimen consisted of nivolumab, ipilimumab, aspirin, low-dose cyclophosphamide and low-dose radiotherapy. The presence of advanced solid tumors lacking tumor-infiltrating lymphocytes characterized eligible patients. Primers targeting TRAV and TRBV primed first-strand cDNA, covering alpha and beta chains. Both a constant-region primer and a V-primer adapter served to amplify TCRs across roughly 22 PCR cycles. In vitro transcription amplified isolated mRNA. TCRdb re-called the reads with MiXCR, one entry per CDR3 protein. This repertoire shows some 94,000 distinct CDR3 sequences, 20% found once; its top ten account for about 13%.

This material consisted of PBMCs, taken after low-dose radiotherapy plus immunotherapy. This receptor was identified in a female donor with ovarian cancer. The rearrangement links TRBV12-3 or TRBV12-4 to TRBJ1-1; 11 nucleotides line up with TRBD1. The CDR3 here is CASSTKDRGLTEAFF. The CDR3 nucleotides are TGTGCCAGCAGTACCAAGGACAGGGGGCTTACTGAAGCTTTCTTT.